This TCR beta chain emerged from a study of CD8 T cells in Susac syndrome. Random hexamers were used to reverse transcribe an amount of roughly 0.45 to 1 ug RNA. TCRdb re-analysed the immunoSEQ multiplex PCR reads in MiXCR, keeping a single row per CDR3 protein. The sample lists tens of thousands of distinct CDR3 sequences; about 94% were seen once. The CDR3 has 12 residues. The V gene lost 4 bases and the J gene lost 10 bases, with 11 bases spanning the gap. Germline CDR1 is LGHNA and CDR2 is YSLEER. The chain is built from TRBV4-3 and TRBJ2-1, with a tentative D call TRBD2 (5 bases). Sequenced sample: CD8+ T cells from PBMCs. The clonotype originates from a human donor with Susac syndrome. Here the CDR3 reads CASSPIRGEQFF. CDR3 in DNA: TGCGCCAGCAGCCCTATAAGAGGGGAGCAGTTCTTC.